Detailed here is one T cell receptor beta chain. Its antigen is undetermined. These data originate in a study of cytomegalovirus exposure and HLA in healthy donors. Study at large: The roughly 110 validation repertoires were reported in a later analysis to have been generated on the same platform as the roughly 680 first-cohort repertoires. Findings and limits, study-wide: One later analysis, an examination of the roughly 110 validation repertoires, found that first-cohort TCR clusters tended to co-occur in them.

Produced via immunoSEQ multiplex PCR; TCRdb's table is partial and in-frame only. The sample carries under 350,000 clones, about 86% recorded once. The V gene's germline CDR1 is GTSNPN and CDR2 SVGIG (reference sequence). The CDR3 covers 12 residues. V gave up 8 bases and J gave up 1 base, with 11 bases separating them. This TCR came from a young woman in good health and CMV-seronegative. Sequenced input: PBMCs. The rearrangement links TRBV30 to TRBJ1-1, with D unclear. This CDR3 is CAREEGNTEAFF. In DNA, the CDR3 is TGTGCCAGAGAGGAGGGGAACACTGAAGCTTTCTTT.